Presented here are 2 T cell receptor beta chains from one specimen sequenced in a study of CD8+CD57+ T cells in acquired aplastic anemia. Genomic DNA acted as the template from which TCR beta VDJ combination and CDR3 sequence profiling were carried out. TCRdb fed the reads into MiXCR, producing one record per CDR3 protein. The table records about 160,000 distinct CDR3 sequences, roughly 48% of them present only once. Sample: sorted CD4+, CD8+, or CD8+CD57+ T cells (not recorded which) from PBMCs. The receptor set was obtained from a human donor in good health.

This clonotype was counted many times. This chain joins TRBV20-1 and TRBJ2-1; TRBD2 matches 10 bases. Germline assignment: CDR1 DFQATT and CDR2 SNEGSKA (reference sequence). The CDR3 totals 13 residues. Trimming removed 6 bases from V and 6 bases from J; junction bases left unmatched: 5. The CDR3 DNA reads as TGCAGTGCCGCTAGCGGGGGAGGCAATGAGCAGTTCTTC. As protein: CSAASGGGNEQFF.

CDR3 sequence: CASSIQGGSWNNQPQHF. The CDR3 DNA is TGTGCCAGTAGTATCCAGGGGGGCTCTTGGAACAATCAGCCCCAGCATTTT. The chain recombines TRBV19 with TRBJ1-5; 7 positions agree with TRBD1. V lost 3 bases to trimming and J lost 3 bases; unmatched junction nucleotides: 11. Germline CDR1 LNHDA, CDR2 SQIVND (reference sequence). The CDR3 has 17 residues.